The 17 T cell receptor beta chains given below trace back to one sample, sequenced in a study of cytomegalovirus exposure and HLA in healthy donors. Vbeta (60) and Jbeta (13) primers were used in the PCR. The repertoire was sequenced with immunoSEQ multiplex PCR; TCRdb's copy has only in-frame clones and lacks some. The sample comprises about 120,000 clones, roughly 9.9% of which are singletons, and 2.5% to 3.5% rests with the top ten. The sequencing sample was made of PBMCs. The receptor set was obtained from a man aged 30-40 years in good health and CMV-seronegative.

With respect to this clone: The same CDR3 also results from other DNA sequences found in this sample. The J gene is TRBJ1-1, the V gene TRBV5-1; a weak D match, TRBD1 (6 bases). The germline V gene encodes CDR1 SGHRS and CDR2 YFSETQ. The CDR3 covers 13 residues. Trimming took off 7 bases at V and 7 bases at J, with 17 bases between the two ends. DNA for the CDR3: TGCGCCAGCGACGCCCGGGGGGGCGGTGAAGCTTTCTTT. Protein sequence: CASDARGGGEAFF.

This clone was seen a few times. The chain has TRBV20-1 and TRBJ1-1; D unclear. V lost 6 bases and J lost 5, with 7 bases in between. The CDR3 spans 10 residues. Germline V lookup: CDR1 DFQATT, CDR2 SNEGSKA (reference sequence). The CDR3 nucleotides read TGCAGTGCCGGGATGACTGAAGCTTTCTTT. The encoded protein is CSAGMTEAFF.

This clone was seen a few times. V and J are TRBV7-2 and TRBJ2-5; maybe TRBD1 (5 bases). Germline values: CDR1 SGHTA, CDR2 FQGNSA. The V gene lost 0 bases and the J gene lost 4 bases, with 15 bases spanning the gap. The CDR3 spans 16 residues. DNA of the CDR3: TGTGCCAGCAGCTTAGCGACCGGGCAGGGCGGAGAGACCCAGTACTTC. Its protein is CASSLATGQGGETQYF.

The chain is built from TRBV6-5 and TRBJ1-5, with 7 bases aligning to TRBD1. The CDR3 has 15 residues. Germline CDR1 and CDR2: MNHEY and SVGAGI. V gave up 4 bases and J gave up 2 bases; unmatched junction bases: 5. The CDR3 DNA sequence: TGTGCCAGCAGTTCCAGGACAGGTGGCAATCAGCCCCAGCATTTT. Its translation: CASSSRTGGNQPQHF.

The V gene is TRBV30, the J gene TRBJ1-2; 11 bases are shared with TRBD1. CDR3 length: 15 residues. V lost 3 bases, J lost 4 bases, and 7 bases stayed unmatched. Germline CDR1 GTSNPN, CDR2 SVGIG (reference sequence). CDR3 in amino acids: CAWSPLGQGAYGYTF. CDR3 DNA: TGTGCCTGGAGCCCACTAGGACAGGGGGCCTATGGCTACACCTTC. The variable domain in full, with the rest retrieved from reference TRBV30 and TRBJ1-2, is SQTIHQWPATLVQPVGSPLSLECTVEGTSNPNLYWYRQAAGRGLQLLFYSVGIGQISSEVPQNLSASRPQDRQFILSSKKLLLSDSGFYLCAWSPLGQGAYGYTFGSGTRLTVV.

There are a few counts of this clone. The V gene is TRBV12-5, the J gene TRBJ2-7; 7 positions match TRBD1. This CDR3 has 12 amino acids. V gave up 3 bases and J gave up 5 bases; unmatched junction bases: 1. Per the germline V gene, CDR1 is LGHNT and CDR2 is FRNRAP. CDR3 in amino acids: CASGLGGNEQYF. CDR3 coding DNA: TGTGCTAGTGGTTTAGGGGGCAACGAGCAGTACTTC. Complete variable domain (other parts from reference TRBV12-5 and TRBJ2-7): DARVTQTPRHKVTEMGQEVTMRCQPILGHNTVFWYRQTMMQGLELLAYFRNRAPLDDSGMPKDRFSAEMPDATLATLKIQPSEPRDSAVYFCASGLGGNEQYFGPGTRLTVT.

As DNA, the CDR3 is TGTGCCAGCAGTTGGGACAGGTCCCGTCGGGCCTACGAGCAGTACTTC. Translated, it gives CASSWDRSRRAYEQYF. This chain joins TRBV28 and TRBJ2-7; 8 bases match TRBD1. Trimming took 4 bases from V and 2 from J; bases not matched to a gene: 10. The germline CDR1 and CDR2 sequences are MDHEN and SYDVKM. The CDR3 is 16 residues long.

The table lists this clone with a few counts. The rearrangement links TRBV14 to TRBJ1-5; 8 nucleotides match TRBD1. This CDR3 has 14 residues. The J segment lost 5 bases and the V segment lost 6 bases, leaving 6 bases of the junction unmatched. CDR1 is SGHDN and CDR2 is FVKESK in the germline V gene. The CDR3 here is CASSPQGADQPQHF. The DNA of the CDR3 is TGTGCCAGCAGTCCCCAGGGGGCAGATCAGCCCCAGCATTTT.

This clone turned up a few times. V usage is TRBV29-1 and J usage is TRBJ2-7; TRBD1 might be the D (7 bases). The germline V gene has CDR1 SQVTM and CDR2 ANQGSEA. Trimming left V 1 base short and J 8 bases short, with 12 bases between. The CDR3 is made up of 12 amino acids. CDR3 sequence reads: CSVEAPGGKQYF. Here the CDR3 DNA reads TGCAGCGTTGAAGCTCCAGGGGGGAAGCAGTACTTC.

This clone was picked up a small number of times. The chain combines TRBV4-3 with TRBJ2-5; no reliable D call. The germline CDR1 and CDR2 sequences are LGHNA and YSLEER. This CDR3 has 15 amino acids. The V end lost 2 bases, the J end lost 2 bases, and 12 bases lay between the germline ends. CDR3 sequence reads: CASSQTRRQQETQYF. In DNA, the CDR3 is TGCGCCAGCAGCCAAACGAGACGACAACAAGAGACCCAGTACTTC.

This clone turned up a few times. The rearrangement links TRBV12-5 to TRBJ2-3; D is uncertain. There are 11 residues in the CDR3. Germline CDR1 LGHNT, CDR2 FRNRAP. Trimming pared 6 bases from V and 4 bases from J, leaving 5 bases between. The CDR3 bases are TGTGCTAGTGGCTCCCCAGATACGCAGTATTTT. Its translation: CASGSPDTQYF. The entire variable domain, with the rest obtained from reference TRBV12-5 and TRBJ2-3, is as follows: DARVTQTPRHKVTEMGQEVTMRCQPILGHNTVFWYRQTMMQGLELLAYFRNRAPLDDSGMPKDRFSAEMPDATLATLKIQPSEPRDSAVYFCASGSPDTQYFGPGTRLTVL.

This clone was counted between two and nine times. The J gene is TRBJ2-3, the V gene TRBV5-5; TRBD1 aligns across 10 bases. The CDR3 is 15 residues long. V trimming: 2 bases; J trimming: 6 bases; junction bases outside the gene matches: 6. The germline CDR1 and CDR2 sequences are SGHKS and YYEKEE (reference sequence). The CDR3 region has the DNA TGTGCCAGCAGCTTTCGGGACAGGGGAGGGGATACGCAGTATTTT. Its protein product is CASSFRDRGGDTQYF.

The chain carries TRBV4-3 and TRBJ1-1; a possible D gene is TRBD1 (5 bases). Trimming left V 4 bases short and J 1 base short, with 10 bases between. CDR3 length: 14 amino acids. Germline V gives CDR1 LGHNA, CDR2 YSLEER. The CDR3 loop is CASSLRRGNTEAFF. In DNA form, the CDR3 reads TGCGCCAGCAGCCTCCGTAGGGGGAACACTGAAGCTTTCTTT.

The chain employs TRBV9 and TRBJ2-3; 12 positions match TRBD2. CDR1 is SGDLS, CDR2 YYNGEE, per germline. J gave up 5 bases and V 3 bases, and 4 bases lay outside the gene matches. This CDR3 is 15 amino acids long. Here the CDR3 DNA reads TGTGCCAGCAGCGGCCGACTAGCGGGAGAAGATACGCAGTATTTT. Translated: CASSGRLAGEDTQYF.

This clone showed up just a few times. V is TRBV7-2 and J is TRBJ1-5; D uncertain. This CDR3 is built from 12 residues. CDR1 is SGHTA and CDR2 is FQGNSA in the germline V gene. Trimming cost V 5 bases and J 5 bases, with 7 bases left between them. The CDR3 loop is CASSPRDQPQHF. CDR3 DNA: TGTGCCAGCAGCCCGCGAGATCAGCCCCAGCATTTT.

This clone occurred a few times. This sample includes further DNA sequences coding for the same CDR3. The chain has TRBV5-1 and TRBJ1-1; the match to TRBD1 covers 7 bases. V was clipped by 4 bases and J by 6 bases; unmatched bases: 9. CDR3 length: 14 residues. CDR1 and CDR2 (germline): SGHRS, YFSETQ. The CDR3 DNA reads TGCGCCAGCAGCCTCAGACAGGGAGGCTCTGAAGCTTTCTTT. The encoded protein is CASSLRQGGSEAFF.

The chain links TRBV28 to TRBJ1-1, with TRBD1 as a possible D gene (5 bases). This CDR3 has 13 amino acids. V dropped 4 bases and J dropped 1 base, with 7 bases sitting between them. Germline CDR1 MDHEN, CDR2 SYDVKM. This CDR3 reads CASSSGWNTEAFF. The CDR3 DNA sequence: TGTGCCAGCAGTTCAGGGTGGAACACTGAAGCTTTCTTT.